This T cell receptor beta chain emerged from a study of T cells in Graves' hyperthyroidism and ophthalmopathy (dated by TCRdb to the late 2010s). General notes on the study: Peripheral blood samples were taken at initial diagnosis, before any treatment was given. Following sampling, methimazole starting at 30 mg daily was given to hyperthyroidism patients, and high-dose intravenous methylprednisolone was given to ophthalmopathy patients. The study also compared thyroid tissue and blood T-cell repertoires from more than 5 Graves' hyperthyroidism patients. The 100 or so discovery patients were divided at random into training and test sets in a 7:3 ratio. TCR V-J signatures able to tell the groups apart were searched for in a discovery cohort of about a hundred patients, of whom more than 40 had Graves' ophthalmopathy and about 55 had stable Graves' hyperthyroidism. The paper reports TCR Vbeta CDR3 sequencing of 140 or so peripheral blood samples: around 41 ophthalmopathy, roughly 74 hyperthyroidism and approximately 17 progressor patients. An independent validation cohort of around 19 hyperthyroidism patients and approximately 17 patients who later progressed to ophthalmopathy tested prospective prediction of ophthalmopathy.

Amplification of TCR beta CDR3 regions was carried out from RNA transcripts. For the first round of RT-PCR on the TCR CDR3, the HTBI primer set was used together with the Qiagen OneStep RT-PCR kit. Libraries were constructed in a second round of multiplex PCR, after which size selection and purification were performed. Libraries were sequenced paired-end with 100 bp reads on an Illumina HiSeq2000. As for the original processing: SOAPnuke was used to process the raw data, removing reads that contained adapters or uncalled bases, had a mean Phred below 15, or lacked an exact match to the constant primer or identifier. High-quality paired reads were merged with COPE v1.2.5, and unique nucleotide sequences were defined as clonotypes. MiTCR v1.1 was used to align clonotypes to the IMGT TRBV, TRBD and TRBJ reference segments. The analysis included only V-J combinations with a frequency above 0.0001, which together covered around 99% of the repertoires. The TCS score was defined as the ratio of F50 (clonal expansion) to E x V (chaos), calculated using BLOSUM62-based TCRdist between CDR3 peptides within each V-J. Welch's t-statistics and random forest reduced fewer than 550 V-J features to roughly 13, which were used in a naive Bayes classifier (R e1071). The public reads were reanalyzed by TCRdb: fastp trimming at Q25, MiXCR alignment, in-frame beta chains only. Rows with a matching CDR3 protein are joined into one entry that keeps the most common DNA and genes. The V and J calls follow TCRdb's processing rather than the paper's. The sample has about 400,000 distinct CDR3 sequences on record, about an eighth of them singletons. Of the sample, around 28% is held by the ten largest clones.

Results the study describes overall, beyond this receptor: No statistical method was used to set the sample size in advance, and investigators knew the group allocation. Blood samples also contained most of the expanded thyroid clonotypes (frequency above 0.001), which suggests that blood repertoires may reflect thyroid immune responses. A model built on a 13 V-J signature distinguished ophthalmopathy from stable hyperthyroidism, reaching 85% to 90% sensitivity and approximately 81% specificity in cross-validation and 80%/75% in testing. In validation, the model predicted progression to ophthalmopathy a median of around six months before onset, with roughly 70% sensitivity and about 72% specificity.

This clonotype was found many times. Its antigen target is currently unknown. No much larger clonotype is one base removed from it; base qualities were not supplied. The CDR3 measures 12 amino acids from cysteine to phenylalanine. The entry retains the CDR3 DNA only, 36 bases that are in frame from base 1. V gives up 6 bases and J gives up 7 bases, and the segment between their germline ends measures 11 bases. Ophthalmopathy patients had moderately to severely active disease, Clinical Activity Score of at least 3, NOSPECS grade of at least 4, and duration under 3 months. Patients with uncontrolled infections, other autoimmune diseases, pregnancy or lactation were excluded. Diagnoses were based on clinical symptoms, serum thyroxine and TRAb, thyroid ultrasound and orbital computed tomography. Ficoll-Paque density gradient centrifugation was used to isolate PBMCs from approximately 11 ml of fresh peripheral blood. Trizol reagent was used to extract total RNA, and RNA quality was then checked on an Agilent 2100 Bioanalyzer.

This clonotype was obtained from a man in his fifties or sixties with Graves' ophthalmopathy. Recombination linked TRBV12-3 or TRBV12-4 to TRBJ2-3; the D gene is not confidently resolved. Material: blood. The CDR3 sequence is CASRKRLYTQYF. The sequence in DNA is TGTGCCAGCAGGAAAAGACTGTATACGCAGTATTTT.